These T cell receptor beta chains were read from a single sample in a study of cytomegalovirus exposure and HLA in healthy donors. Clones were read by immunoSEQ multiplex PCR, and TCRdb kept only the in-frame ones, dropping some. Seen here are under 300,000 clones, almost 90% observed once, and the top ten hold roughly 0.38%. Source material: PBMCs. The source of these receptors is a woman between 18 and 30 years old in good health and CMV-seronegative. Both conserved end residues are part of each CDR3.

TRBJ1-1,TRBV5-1,CASRPPPGQGGTEAFF
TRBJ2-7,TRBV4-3,CASSLMTGGAGEQYF
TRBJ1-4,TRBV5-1,CATKIGTNEKLFF
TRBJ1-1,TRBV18,CASSAETGGKRNTEAFF
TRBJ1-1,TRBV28,CASSLSYQDRVNTEAFF
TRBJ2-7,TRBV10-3,CAISTLTGASSYERYF
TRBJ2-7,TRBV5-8,CASSYRDRGWYEQYF
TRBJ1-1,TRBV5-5,CASSLVEGGTEAFF
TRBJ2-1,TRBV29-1,CSVEGLAGAVSSYNEQFF
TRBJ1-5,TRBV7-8,CASSLYEGSNQPQHF
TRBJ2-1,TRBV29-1,CSVDRGLNNEQFF
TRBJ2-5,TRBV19,CASSQTGETQYF
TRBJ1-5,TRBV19,CASTIPGINQPQHF
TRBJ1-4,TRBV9,CASSAGPGHLNEKLFF
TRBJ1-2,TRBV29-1,CSVVSGTGVIGYTF
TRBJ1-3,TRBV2,CASSSTGLSSGNTIYF
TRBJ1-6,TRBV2,CASRLTVSPLHF
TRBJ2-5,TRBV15,CATSREKSGVKETQYF
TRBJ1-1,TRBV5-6,CASSLDQGGLNTEAFF
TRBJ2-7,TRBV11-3,CASSLGLAGFNEQYF
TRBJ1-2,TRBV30,CAWSWAVWGQGPYGYTF
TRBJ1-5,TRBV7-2,CASSLALNQPQHF
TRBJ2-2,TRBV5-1,CASSLDRGTGELFF
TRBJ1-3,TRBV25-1,CASSLAGTGNTIYF
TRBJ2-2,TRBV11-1,CASANRGAGELFF
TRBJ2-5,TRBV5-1,CASGRQGFQETQYF
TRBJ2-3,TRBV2,CASSRAGPAADTQYF
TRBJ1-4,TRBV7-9,CASSFAGNEKLFF
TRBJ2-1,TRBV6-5,CASRTIAGRQFF
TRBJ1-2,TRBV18,CASSPIRTDRNYGYTF
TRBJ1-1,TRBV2,CASRTRLTGLNTEAFF
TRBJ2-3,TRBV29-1,CSVAAGTKGTQYF
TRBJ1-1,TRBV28,CASSSVPGQGNAFF
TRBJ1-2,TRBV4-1,CASSQDPGSVNYGYTF
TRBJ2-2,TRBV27,CATWGTIGELFF
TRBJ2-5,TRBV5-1,CASSLGQGQETQYF
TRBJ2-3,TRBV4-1,CASSFPGTGSDTQYF
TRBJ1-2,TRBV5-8,CASSLYGPGERGYTF
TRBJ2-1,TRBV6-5,CASTRGGSPYNEQFF
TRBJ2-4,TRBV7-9,CASSLATPTGNIQYF
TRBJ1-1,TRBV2,CASRTGGWNTEAFF
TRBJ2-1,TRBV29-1,CSVSGLAGGSYNEQFF
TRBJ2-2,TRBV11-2,CASSLCPGVECSGELFF
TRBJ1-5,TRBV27,CASSLLSGNQPQHF
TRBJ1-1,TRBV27,CASSPPGTKAFF
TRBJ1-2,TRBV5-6,CASSQTGDYGYTF
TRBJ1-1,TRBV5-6,CASSFAQGRAF
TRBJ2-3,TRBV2,CASTIVGRTDTQYF
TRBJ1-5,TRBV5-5,CASSSKRTGSNQPQHF
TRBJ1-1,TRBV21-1,CASSKAGYRPYTEAFF
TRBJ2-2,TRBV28,CASSFFRVTGELFF
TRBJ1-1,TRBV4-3,CASSQDTGDTEAFF
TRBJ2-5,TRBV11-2,CASRARSRGQETQYF